This T cell receptor beta chain stems from a study of human T cells and chemical hapten exposure. Time point of the sample: patch test 2, 6 weeks after DPC sensitization. Treatment: therapeutic diphenylcyclopropenone sensitization with weekly scalp DPC. MiXCR, applied by TCRdb to the RACE reads, yields one record per CDR3 protein. The sample holds tens of thousands of distinct CDR3 sequences, 7.5% to 9.5% seen once. J was trimmed by 2 bases and V by 5 bases; bases with no gene match: 3. Germline-derived CDR1 and CDR2 are MNHEY and SMNVEV (reference sequence). This CDR3 is built from 14 residues. The clonotype originates from a woman aged 45-65 years with alopecia areata. Some clones in this sample may be carry-over from other donors' samples. The V gene is TRBV27, the J gene TRBJ2-3; 8 bases are shared with TRBD2. This specimen was whole blood, taken in connection with sensitization to the hapten diphenylcyclopropenone (DPC). The chain's CDR3 is CASSRGGVTDTQYF. CDR3 in DNA: TGTGCCAGCAGTCGGGGGGGCGTCACAGATACGCAGTATTTT.